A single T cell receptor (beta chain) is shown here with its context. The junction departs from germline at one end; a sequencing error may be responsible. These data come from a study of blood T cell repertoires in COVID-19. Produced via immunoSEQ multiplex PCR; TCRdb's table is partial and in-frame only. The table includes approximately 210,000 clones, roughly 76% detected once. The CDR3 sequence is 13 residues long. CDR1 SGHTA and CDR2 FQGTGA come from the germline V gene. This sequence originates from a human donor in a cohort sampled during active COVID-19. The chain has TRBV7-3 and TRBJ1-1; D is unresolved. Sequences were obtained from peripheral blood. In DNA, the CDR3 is TGTGCCAGCAGCCTAACGGCCGTCACTGAAGCTTTCTTT. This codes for CASSLTAVTEAFF.